This T cell receptor (beta chain) was found in a study of breast tumors, draining lymph nodes, adjacent tissues. TCRdb used MiXCR to reprocess the multiplex PCR reads, holding one entry per CDR3 protein. This table has about 140,000 distinct CDR3 sequences, 30% to 35% appearing once. This CDR3 has 16 amino acids. V lost 4 bases and J lost 7, with 17 bases in between. Germline V CDR1 and CDR2: SGHAT, FQNNGV. About this clonotype itself: The antigen remains unidentified.

General study findings and limits: The data were judged consistent with most tumor T cells coming from lymph node and expanding in tumor. Luminal-like breast cancer showed significantly greater tumor-nontumor repertoire similarity than basal-like breast cancer did. That most tumor T cells come from lymph nodes remained unproven. Tumors had less TCR diversity than lymph nodes, more than nontumor tissue.

Breast cancer patients provided tissue from their axillary draining lymph nodes. Sequencing input: axillary lymph node tissue. The rearrangement links TRBV11-2 to TRBJ1-6, with D possibly matching TRBD1 (5 bases). This receptor was taken from a female donor with breast cancer. Some clones in this sample may be carry-over from other donors' samples. The CDR3 DNA reads TGTGCCAGCAGCTATCGACGGGGGGTGACCAATTCACCCCTCCACTTT. Encoded protein: CASSYRRGVTNSPLHF.